The TCR beta chain under discussion was sequenced for a study of T cell responses to AZD1222 COVID-19 vaccine. Some clones are missing from TCRdb's copy, which holds only in-frame ones; the method was immunoSEQ multiplex PCR. The table lists 200,000 to 250,000 clones, around 94% of them singletons, with 1.7% in the top ten. V lost 4 bases, J lost 4 bases, and 19 bases lay in between. Germline loops: CDR1 SGHTS, CDR2 YDEGEE. The CDR3 is 16 residues long. The receptor comes from an adult who received the MenACWY meningococcal vaccine as a control. The material sequenced was peripheral blood, taken 28 days after the second dose of the MenACWY control vaccine. This rearrangement joins TRBV5-8 to TRBJ2-3; D possibly matches TRBD1 or TRBD2 (5 bases each). The CDR3 nucleotides read TGTGCCAGCAGCAACCCCCGGGGTTCAGGGCCAGATACGCAGTATTTT. Translation: CASSNPRGSGPDTQYF.